These 17 T cell receptor beta chains came from one sample sequenced in a study of blood T cells in healthy people across ages. A J-beta primer mix and a sample-barcoded 5' primer were used in a second PCR of about 7 to 11 cycles. Using its own MiXCR run on the 5' RACE reads, TCRdb lists one record per CDR3 protein. There are approximately 1.5 million distinct CDR3 sequences in the sample; 35% to 45% occur only once, and 4% lies in the top ten. Material: blood. The receptors shown here come from a woman aged 18-29 years in good health.

J is TRBJ2-7 and V is TRBV27, with D possibly matching TRBD2 (6 bases). The tail of the sequence fits TRBJ2-5 better, so the J call may be wrong. The length of the CDR3 is 14 residues. The V gene's germline CDR1 is MNHEY and CDR2 SMNVEV (reference sequence). CDR3 region: CASSAYSGKETQYF. The CDR3 DNA sequence: TGTGCCAGCAGTGCATATAGCGGAAAAGAGACCCAGTACTTC.

This clonotype was counted once. The genes are TRBV29-1 and TRBJ2-2, with TRBD1 as a possible D gene (6 bases). CDR1 is SQVTM, CDR2 ANQGSEA, per germline. CDR3 length equals 12 residues. V lost 6 bases, J lost 3 bases, and 8 bases lay in between. The DNA for the CDR3 is TGCAGCGTGAACAGGGACACCGGGGAGCTGTTTTTT. Translated: CSVNRDTGELFF.

The CDR3 spells CASSPRDRNTGELFF. The CDR3 DNA reads as TGTGCCAGCAGCCCACGGGACAGAAACACCGGGGAGCTGTTTTTT. V and J are TRBV3-1 and TRBJ2-2; TRBD1 matches 7 bases. This CDR3 region has 15 residues. The V and J ends lost 4 bases and 2 bases, in that order; junction bases with no gene match: 4. The germline V gene encodes CDR1 LGHDT and CDR2 YNNKEL (reference sequence).

There are many counts of this clonotype. This sequence joins TRBV11-2 and TRBJ2-4, with 7 bases lining up with TRBD1. The CDR3 covers 18 residues. Trimming removed 3 bases from V and 7 bases from J; junction bases left unmatched: 18. CDR1 SGHAT and CDR2 FQNNGV come from the germline V gene. The CDR3 sequence: CASSFSGERLLGQNIQYF. The CDR3 nucleotides are TGTGCCAGCAGCTTCTCCGGAGAGCGGCTGTTGGGACAGAACATTCAGTACTTC.

J is TRBJ2-3 and V is TRBV10-3, with 11 positions matching TRBD1. The CDR3 is 16 amino acids. The J segment lost 5 bases and the V segment lost 0 bases, leaving 4 bases of the junction unmatched. Germline CDR1 and CDR2: ENHRY and SYGVKD. CDR3 sequence (DNA): TGTGCCATCAGTGAGTCGGGGACAGGGGGACAAGATACGCAGTATTTT. Its translation: CAISESGTGGQDTQYF.

The V call is TRBV5-1, the J call TRBJ2-1, with D maybe TRBD2 (5 bases). CDR1 and CDR2 from the germline V gene are SGHRS and YFSETQ. The CDR3 has 17 amino acids. Deletions cut 4 bases from V and 0 bases from J, with 17 bases between. CDR3 DNA sequence: TGCGCCAGCAGCGAGGTAGTCCTAGGAGGCTCCTACAATGAGCAGTTCTTC. Protein product: CASSEVVLGGSYNEQFF. Supplemented by reference TRBV5-1 and TRBJ2-1, the full variable domain reads KAGVTQTPRYLIKTRGQQVTLSCSPISGHRSVSWYQQTPGQGLQFLFEYFSETQRNKGNFPGRFSGRQFSNSRSEMNVSTLELGDSALYLCASSEVVLGGSYNEQFFGPGTRLTVL.

This clonotype was recorded a few times. This chain links TRBV4-1 with TRBJ2-7; D is unclear. The length of the CDR3 is 14 residues. Germline loops: CDR1 MGHRA, CDR2 YSYEKL. The V gene lost 4 bases and the J gene lost 2 bases, with 12 bases spanning the gap. CDR3 amino acids: CASSPDKPPYEQYF. As DNA, the CDR3 is TGCGCCAGCAGCCCGGATAAGCCTCCCTACGAGCAGTACTTC.

The chain has TRBV28 and TRBJ1-5; no clear D gene. The CDR3 has 11 amino acids. Germline-derived CDR1 and CDR2 are MDHEN and SYDVKM. V was shortened by 7 bases and J by 8 bases, with 9 bases between the two germline ends. Here the CDR3 reads CASTSREPQHF. CDR3 bases: TGTGCCAGCACGTCCCGGGAGCCCCAGCATTTT.

In regard to this clonotype: At one boundary the junction diverges from the germline segment, which might be a read error. CDR3 sequence (DNA): TGTGTCAGCAGCGGGTCAACCCACGAGCAGTACTTC. The encoded protein is CVSSGSTHEQYF. The V gene is TRBV7-9, the J gene TRBJ2-7; tentative D call: TRBD2 (6 bases). Germline loops: CDR1 SEHNR, CDR2 FQNEAQ (reference sequence). The CDR3 has 12 residues.

The rearrangement links TRBV12-3 or TRBV12-4 to TRBJ1-2; D is unclear. The CDR3 contains 14 residues. Deletions cut 3 bases from V and 0 bases from J, with 8 bases between. CDR3 DNA sequence: TGTGCCAGCAGTTTTGGCCTAGCTAACTATGGCTACACCTTC. This sequence encodes CASSFGLANYGYTF.

This chain uses TRBV25-1 with TRBJ2-5, with D possibly TRBD1 on 5 matching bases. The CDR3 is 15 amino acids. The V gene lost 7 bases and the J gene lost 0 bases, with 15 bases spanning the gap. Per the germline V gene, CDR1 is MGHDK and CDR2 is SYGVNS. The CDR3 nucleotides read TGTGCCAGCATCGGCAGGGCCCTGTACCAAGAGACCCAGTACTTC. It yields the protein CASIGRALYQETQYF.

This chain joins TRBV7-9 and TRBJ2-2, with a possible D match to TRBD1 (6 bases). This CDR3 is 16 amino acids long. Germline V gives CDR1 SEHNR, CDR2 FQNEAQ (reference sequence). Trimming pared 0 bases from V and 2 bases from J, leaving 10 bases between. The CDR3 nucleotides read TGTGCCAGCAGCTTAGCGAGAGGGGGAAACACCGGGGAGCTGTTTTTT. Translated, it gives CASSLARGGNTGELFF. The variable domain in full, with the rest retrieved from reference TRBV7-9 and TRBJ2-2, is DTGVSQNPRHKITKRGQNVTFRCDPISEHNRLYWYRQTLGQGPEFLTYFQNEAQLEKSRLLSDRFSAERPKGSFSTLEIQRTEQGDSAMYLCASSLARGGNTGELFFGEGSRLTVL.

This clonotype was picked up a small number of times. The CDR3 DNA reads as TGTGCCAGCAGTTTAAGGCCGGGCGGCTACACCTTC. Protein: CASSLRPGGYTF. V and J are TRBV12-3 or TRBV12-4 and TRBJ1-2; D unclear. V was clipped by 2 bases and J by 8 bases, with 9 bases between them. The CDR3 runs 12 residues.

The rearrangement joins TRBV29-1 to TRBJ2-3; TRBD2 matches 7 bases. CDR3 length: 16 amino acids. The junction had 10 bases not matched to a gene; V was cut back by 2 bases and J by 2 bases. Germline CDR1 is SQVTM and CDR2 is ANQGSEA. The CDR3 spells CSVERGGGHPTDTQYF. CDR3 in DNA: TGCAGCGTTGAAAGGGGCGGGGGTCACCCCACAGATACGCAGTATTTT.

This chain's CDR3 is CASSYTLGLREGTYNEQFF. CDR3 nucleotide sequence: TGTGCCAGCAGTTACACCCTAGGACTTCGGGAGGGTACCTACAATGAGCAGTTCTTC. The V call is TRBV6-2 or TRBV6-3, the J call TRBJ2-1, with TRBD2 identical over 8 bases. The junction had 14 bases not matched to a gene; V was cut back by 2 bases and J by 2 bases. The germline gives CDR1 MNHEY, CDR2 SVGEGT. This CDR3 spans 19 amino acids.

The rearrangement uses TRBV20-1 and TRBJ1-1; TRBD1 might be the D (6 bases). The germline V gene encodes CDR1 DFQATT and CDR2 SNEGSKA (reference sequence). V was cut by 1 base and J by 3 bases, with 15 bases left in between. This CDR3 region has 15 residues. This CDR3 is CSARGLQGIHTEAFF. DNA of the CDR3: TGCAGTGCTAGAGGCCTCCAGGGGATTCACACTGAAGCTTTCTTT.

This clonotype turned up a few times. The genes are TRBV20-1 and TRBJ2-1, with 9 positions matching TRBD2. The CDR3 is 16 amino acids. J gave up 7 bases and V 0 bases, and 10 bases lay outside the gene matches. Germline V gene sequence: CDR1 DFQATT, CDR2 SNEGSKA (reference sequence). The CDR3 DNA reads as TGCAGTGCTAGAGATGGGACTAGCCTTTTGCTTAATGAGCAGTTCTTC. Translation gives CSARDGTSLLLNEQFF.